This TCR beta chain derives from a study of blood T cell repertoires in COVID-19. As for the study in general: COVID-19 samples collected from the United States, Italy and Spain covered acute and convalescent phases. T cells, B-cell-depleted T cells, or PBMCs supplied cDNA or gDNA.

Generated by immunoSEQ multiplex PCR, the TCRdb table keeps only in-frame clones and is missing some. The sample yields 62,000 or so clones, about 70% seen once. J was trimmed by 6 bases and V by 5 bases; bases with no gene match: 11. The germline V gene has CDR1 SGHTA and CDR2 FQGNSA. The CDR3 sequence is 15 residues long. The V gene is TRBV7-2, the J gene TRBJ2-3, with 7 positions matching TRBD2. This clonotype was obtained from a human donor in a cohort sampled during active COVID-19. Sequencing was performed on peripheral blood. CDR3 nucleotide sequence: TGTGCCAGCAGCCCCGGAGTAGCGGGCGGGGATACGCAGTATTTT. Its translation is CASSPGVAGGDTQYF.